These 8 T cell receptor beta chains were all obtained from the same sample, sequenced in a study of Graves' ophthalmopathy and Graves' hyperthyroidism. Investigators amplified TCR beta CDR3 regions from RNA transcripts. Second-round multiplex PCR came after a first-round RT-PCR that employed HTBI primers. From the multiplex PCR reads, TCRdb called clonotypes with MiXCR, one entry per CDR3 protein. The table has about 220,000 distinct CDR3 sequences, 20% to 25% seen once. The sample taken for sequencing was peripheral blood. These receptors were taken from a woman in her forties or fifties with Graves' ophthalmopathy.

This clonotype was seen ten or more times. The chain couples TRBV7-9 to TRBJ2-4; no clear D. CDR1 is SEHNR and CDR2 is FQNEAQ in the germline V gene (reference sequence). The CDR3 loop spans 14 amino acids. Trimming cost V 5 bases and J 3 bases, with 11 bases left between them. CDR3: CASSKTSDKNIQYF. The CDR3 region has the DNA TGTGCCAGCAGCAAGACGTCTGACAAAAACATTCAGTACTTC.

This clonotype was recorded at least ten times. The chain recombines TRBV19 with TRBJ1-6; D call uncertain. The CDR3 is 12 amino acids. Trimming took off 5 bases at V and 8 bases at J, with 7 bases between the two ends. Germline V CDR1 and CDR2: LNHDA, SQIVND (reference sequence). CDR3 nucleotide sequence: TGTGCCAGTAGTTACGCGGATTCACCCCTCCACTTT. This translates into CASSYADSPLHF.

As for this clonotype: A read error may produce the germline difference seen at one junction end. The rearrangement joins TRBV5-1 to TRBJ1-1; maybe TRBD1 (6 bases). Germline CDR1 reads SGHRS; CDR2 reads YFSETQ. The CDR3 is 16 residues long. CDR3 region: CASSPDSYRVGTETFF. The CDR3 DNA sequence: TGCGCCAGCAGCCCGGACAGTTATCGCGTCGGGACTGAAACTTTCTTT.

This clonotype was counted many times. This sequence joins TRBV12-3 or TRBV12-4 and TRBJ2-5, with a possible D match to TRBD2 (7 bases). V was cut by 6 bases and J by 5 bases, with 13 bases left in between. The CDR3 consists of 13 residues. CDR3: CASRRGGGETQYF. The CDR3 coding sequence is TGTGCCAGCAGAAGGGGGGGCGGTGAGACCCAGTACTTC.

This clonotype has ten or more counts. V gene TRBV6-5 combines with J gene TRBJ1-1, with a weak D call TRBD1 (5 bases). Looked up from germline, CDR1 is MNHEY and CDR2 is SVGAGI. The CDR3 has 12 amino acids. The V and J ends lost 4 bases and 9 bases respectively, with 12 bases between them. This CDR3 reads CASSSRQFKAFF. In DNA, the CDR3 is TGTGCCAGCAGTTCGAGACAGTTTAAAGCTTTCTTT.

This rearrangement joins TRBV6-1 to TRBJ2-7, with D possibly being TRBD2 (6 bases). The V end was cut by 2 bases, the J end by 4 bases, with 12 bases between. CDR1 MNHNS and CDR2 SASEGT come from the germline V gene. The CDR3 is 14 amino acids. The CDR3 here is CASSEKPGTYEQYF. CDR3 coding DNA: TGTGCCAGCAGTGAAAAACCCGGGACTTACGAGCAGTACTTC.

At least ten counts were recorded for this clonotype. Here the CDR3 DNA reads TGTGCCAGCAGTGGGATTAGCCCTAGCGGGAGAGATACGCAGTATTTT. Its protein product is CASSGISPSGRDTQYF. The chain combines TRBV6-1 with TRBJ2-3; 10 bases are a match to TRBD2. The CDR3 length is 16 residues. V lost 4 bases to trimming and J lost 5 bases; unmatched junction nucleotides: 9. Germline V CDR1 and CDR2: MNHNS, SASEGT.

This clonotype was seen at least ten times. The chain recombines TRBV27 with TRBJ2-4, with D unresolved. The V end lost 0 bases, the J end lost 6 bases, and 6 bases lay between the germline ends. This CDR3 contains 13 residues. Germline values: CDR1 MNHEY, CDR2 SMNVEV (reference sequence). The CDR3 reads CASSLSQANIQYF. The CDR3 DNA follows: TGTGCCAGCAGTTTATCCCAGGCAAACATTCAGTACTTC.